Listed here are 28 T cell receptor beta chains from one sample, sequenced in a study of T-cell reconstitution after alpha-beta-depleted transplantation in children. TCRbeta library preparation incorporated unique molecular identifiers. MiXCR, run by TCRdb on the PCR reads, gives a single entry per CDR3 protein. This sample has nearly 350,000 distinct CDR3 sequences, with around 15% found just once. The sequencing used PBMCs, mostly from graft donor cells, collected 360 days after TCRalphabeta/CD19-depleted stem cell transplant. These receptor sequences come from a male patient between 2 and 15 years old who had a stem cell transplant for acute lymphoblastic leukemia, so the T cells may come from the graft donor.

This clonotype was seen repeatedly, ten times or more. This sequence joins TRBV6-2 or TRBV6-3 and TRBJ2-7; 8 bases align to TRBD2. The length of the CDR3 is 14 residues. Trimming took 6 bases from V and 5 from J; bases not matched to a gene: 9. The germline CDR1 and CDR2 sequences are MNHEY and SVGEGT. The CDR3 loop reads CASRRAGEGHEQYF. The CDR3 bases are TGTGCCAGCAGAAGAGCGGGAGAAGGCCACGAGCAGTACTTC.

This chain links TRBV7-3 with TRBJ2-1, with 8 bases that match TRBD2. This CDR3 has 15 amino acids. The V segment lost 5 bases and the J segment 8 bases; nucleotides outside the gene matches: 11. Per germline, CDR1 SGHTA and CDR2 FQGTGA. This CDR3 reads CASSPSGSKGDEQFF. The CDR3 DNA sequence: TGTGCCAGCAGCCCCAGCGGGAGTAAGGGAGATGAGCAGTTCTTC.

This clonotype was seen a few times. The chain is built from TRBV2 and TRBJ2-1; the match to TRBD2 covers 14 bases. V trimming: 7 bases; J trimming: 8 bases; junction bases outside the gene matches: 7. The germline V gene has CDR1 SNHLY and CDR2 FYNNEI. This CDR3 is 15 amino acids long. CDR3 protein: CASTGLAGGVHEQFF. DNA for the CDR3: TGTGCCAGCACCGGACTAGCGGGAGGAGTCCATGAGCAGTTCTTC.

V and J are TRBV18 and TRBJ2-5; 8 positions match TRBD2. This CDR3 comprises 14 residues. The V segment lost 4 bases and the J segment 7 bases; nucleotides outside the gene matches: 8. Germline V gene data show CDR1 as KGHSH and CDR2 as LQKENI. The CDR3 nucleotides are TGTGCCAGCTCACGGACTAGCACTCCGGGGACCCAGTACTTC. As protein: CASSRTSTPGTQYF.

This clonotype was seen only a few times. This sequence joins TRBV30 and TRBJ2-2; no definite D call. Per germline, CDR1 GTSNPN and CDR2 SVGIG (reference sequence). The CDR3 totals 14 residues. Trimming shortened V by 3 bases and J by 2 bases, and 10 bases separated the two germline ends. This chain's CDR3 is CAWRELSNTGELFF. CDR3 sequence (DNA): TGTGCCTGGAGAGAGCTATCCAACACCGGGGAGCTGTTTTTT.

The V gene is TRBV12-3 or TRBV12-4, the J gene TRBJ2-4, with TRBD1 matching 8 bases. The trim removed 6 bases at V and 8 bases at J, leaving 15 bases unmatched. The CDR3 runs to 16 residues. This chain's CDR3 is CASRDRGDDPFDIQYF. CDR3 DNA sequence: TGTGCCAGCAGAGACAGGGGTGATGATCCTTTTGACATTCAGTACTTC.

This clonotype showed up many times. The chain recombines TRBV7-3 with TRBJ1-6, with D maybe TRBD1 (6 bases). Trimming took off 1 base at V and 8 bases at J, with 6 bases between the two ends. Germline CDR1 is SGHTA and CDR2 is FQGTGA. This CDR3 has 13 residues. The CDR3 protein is CASSLNRDSPLHF. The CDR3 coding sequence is TGTGCCAGCAGCTTAAACAGGGATTCACCCCTCCACTTT. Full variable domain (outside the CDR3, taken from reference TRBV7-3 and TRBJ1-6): GAGVSQTPSNKVTEKGKYVELRCDPISGHTALYWYRQSLGQGPEFLIYFQGTGAADDSGLPNDRFFAVRPEGSVSTLKIQRTERGDSAVYLCASSLNRDSPLHFGNGTRLTVT.

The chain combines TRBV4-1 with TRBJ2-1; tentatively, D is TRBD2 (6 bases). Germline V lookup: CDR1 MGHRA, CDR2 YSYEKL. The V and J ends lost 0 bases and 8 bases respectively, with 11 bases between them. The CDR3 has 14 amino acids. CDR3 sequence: CASSQDREFDEQFF. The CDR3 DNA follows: TGCGCCAGCAGCCAAGATCGGGAGTTCGATGAGCAGTTCTTC.

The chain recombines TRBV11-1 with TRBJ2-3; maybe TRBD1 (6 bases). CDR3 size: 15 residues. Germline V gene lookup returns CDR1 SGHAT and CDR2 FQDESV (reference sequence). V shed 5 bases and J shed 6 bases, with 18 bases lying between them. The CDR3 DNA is TGTGCCAGCAGCCAGACCCAGGGGAATGTGGATACGCAGTATTTT. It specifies CASSQTQGNVDTQYF.

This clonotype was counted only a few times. The CDR3 sequence: CASSFGTGVTEQFF. CDR3 bases: TGTGCCAGCAGTTTCGGGACAGGGGTGACTGAGCAGTTCTTC. The gene calls are TRBV12-3 or TRBV12-4 and TRBJ2-1; the match to TRBD1 covers 10 bases. The CDR3 totals 14 residues. With 3 bases clipped from V and 9 bases from J, the junction kept 5 bases outside the gene matches.

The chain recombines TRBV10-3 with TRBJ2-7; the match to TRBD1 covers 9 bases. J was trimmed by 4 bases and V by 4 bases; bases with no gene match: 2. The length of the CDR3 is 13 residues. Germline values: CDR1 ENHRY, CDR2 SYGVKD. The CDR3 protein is CAISGTGEYEQYF. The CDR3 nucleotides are TGTGCCATCAGTGGGACAGGGGAGTACGAGCAGTACTTC.

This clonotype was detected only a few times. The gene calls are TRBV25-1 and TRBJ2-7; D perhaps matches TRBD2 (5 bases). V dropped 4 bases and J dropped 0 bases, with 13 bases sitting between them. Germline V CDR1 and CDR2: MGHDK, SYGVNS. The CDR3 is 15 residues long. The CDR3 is CASSGGPGFSYEQYF. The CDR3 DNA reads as TGTGCCAGCAGTGGTGGCCCGGGATTCTCCTACGAGCAGTACTTC.

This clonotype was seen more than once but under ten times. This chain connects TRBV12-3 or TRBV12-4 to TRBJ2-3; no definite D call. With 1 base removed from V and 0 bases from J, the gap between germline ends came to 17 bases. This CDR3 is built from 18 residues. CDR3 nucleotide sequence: TGTGCCAGCAGTTTAGAGCCCACCCCTAGTACTAGCACAGATACGCAGTATTTT. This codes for CASSLEPTPSTSTDTQYF.

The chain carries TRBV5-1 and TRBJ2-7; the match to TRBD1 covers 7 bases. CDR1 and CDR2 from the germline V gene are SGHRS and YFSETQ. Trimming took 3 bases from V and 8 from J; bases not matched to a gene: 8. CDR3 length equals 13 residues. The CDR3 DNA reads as TGCGCCAGCAGCTCGGAAAGGGGGCATAAGCAGTACTTC. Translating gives CASSSERGHKQYF.

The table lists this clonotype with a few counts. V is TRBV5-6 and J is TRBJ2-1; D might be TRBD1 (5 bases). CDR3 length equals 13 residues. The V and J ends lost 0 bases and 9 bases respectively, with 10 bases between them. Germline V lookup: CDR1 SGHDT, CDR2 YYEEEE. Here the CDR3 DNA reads TGTGCCAGCAGCTTGGGCAGGGTGCCTGAGCAGTTCTTC. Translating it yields CASSLGRVPEQFF.

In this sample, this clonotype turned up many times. CDR3 sequence (DNA): TGTGCCATCCAGGGTAGCACATCGTCCCCCTACGAGCAGTACTTC. Translating gives CAIQGSTSSPYEQYF. The rearrangement uses TRBV28 and TRBJ2-7; D is perhaps TRBD1 (5 bases). The CDR3 consists of 15 residues. With 10 bases removed from V and 2 bases from J, the gap between germline ends came to 21 bases. The germline V gene encodes CDR1 MDHEN and CDR2 SYDVKM.

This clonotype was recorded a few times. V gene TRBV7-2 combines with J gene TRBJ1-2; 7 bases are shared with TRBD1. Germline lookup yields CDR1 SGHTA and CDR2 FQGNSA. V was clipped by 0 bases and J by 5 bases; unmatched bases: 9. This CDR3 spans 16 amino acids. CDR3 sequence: CASSLAVTGRGYGYTF. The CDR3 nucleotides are TGTGCCAGCAGCTTAGCAGTGACAGGGAGGGGTTATGGCTACACCTTC.

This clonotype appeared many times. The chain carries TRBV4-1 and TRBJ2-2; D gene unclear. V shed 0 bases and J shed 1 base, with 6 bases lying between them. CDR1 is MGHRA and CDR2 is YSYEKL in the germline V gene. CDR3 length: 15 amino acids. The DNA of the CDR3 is TGCGCCAGCAGCCAAGACAGCTGGAACACCGGGGAGCTGTTTTTT. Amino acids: CASSQDSWNTGELFF.

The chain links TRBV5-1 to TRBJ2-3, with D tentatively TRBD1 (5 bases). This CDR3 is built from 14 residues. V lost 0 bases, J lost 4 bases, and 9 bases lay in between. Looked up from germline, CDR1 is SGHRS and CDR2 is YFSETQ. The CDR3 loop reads CASSLVQVPDTQYF. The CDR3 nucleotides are TGCGCCAGCAGCTTGGTACAGGTTCCAGATACGCAGTATTTT.

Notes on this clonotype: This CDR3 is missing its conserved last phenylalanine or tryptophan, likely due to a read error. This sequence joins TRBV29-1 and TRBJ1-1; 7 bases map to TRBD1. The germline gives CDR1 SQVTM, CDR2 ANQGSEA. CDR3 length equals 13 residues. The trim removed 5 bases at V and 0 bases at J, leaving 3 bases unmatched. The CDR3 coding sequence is TGCAGCGTTATGACAGGGATGAACACTGAAGCTTTCTCT. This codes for CSVMTGMNTEAFS.

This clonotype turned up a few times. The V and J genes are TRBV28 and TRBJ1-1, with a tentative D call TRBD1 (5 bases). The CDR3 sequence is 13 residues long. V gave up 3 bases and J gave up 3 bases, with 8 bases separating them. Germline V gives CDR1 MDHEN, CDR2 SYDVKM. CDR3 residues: CASSLGHYTEAFF. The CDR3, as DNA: TGTGCCAGCAGTTTGGGGCACTACACTGAAGCTTTCTTT.

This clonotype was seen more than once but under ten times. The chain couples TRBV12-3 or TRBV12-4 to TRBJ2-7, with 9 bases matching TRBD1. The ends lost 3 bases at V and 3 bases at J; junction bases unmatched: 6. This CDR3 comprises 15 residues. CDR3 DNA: TGTGCCAGCAGTTTTAGGGGGACAGGGCACTACGAGCAGTACTTC. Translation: CASSFRGTGHYEQYF.

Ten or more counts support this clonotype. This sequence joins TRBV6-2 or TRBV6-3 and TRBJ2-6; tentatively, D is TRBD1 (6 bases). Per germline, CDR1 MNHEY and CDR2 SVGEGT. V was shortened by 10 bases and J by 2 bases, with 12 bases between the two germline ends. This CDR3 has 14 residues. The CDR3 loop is CATTGSTGANVLTF. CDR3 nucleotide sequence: TGTGCCACCACAGGGTCTACTGGGGCCAACGTCCTGACTTTC.

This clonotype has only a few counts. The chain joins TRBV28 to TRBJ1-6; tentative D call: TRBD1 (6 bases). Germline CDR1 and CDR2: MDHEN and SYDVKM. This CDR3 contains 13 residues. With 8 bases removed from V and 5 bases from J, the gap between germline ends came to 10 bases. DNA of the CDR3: TGTGCCAGCCGACAGGACCATAATTCACCCCTCCACTTT. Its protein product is CASRQDHNSPLHF.

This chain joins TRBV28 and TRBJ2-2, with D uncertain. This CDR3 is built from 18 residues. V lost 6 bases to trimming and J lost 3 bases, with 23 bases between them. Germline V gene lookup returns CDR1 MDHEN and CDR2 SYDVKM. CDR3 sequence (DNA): TGTGCCAGCAGACTCCACCCATGGGGTCAAATCTACACCGGGGAGCTGTTTTTT. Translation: CASRLHPWGQIYTGELFF.

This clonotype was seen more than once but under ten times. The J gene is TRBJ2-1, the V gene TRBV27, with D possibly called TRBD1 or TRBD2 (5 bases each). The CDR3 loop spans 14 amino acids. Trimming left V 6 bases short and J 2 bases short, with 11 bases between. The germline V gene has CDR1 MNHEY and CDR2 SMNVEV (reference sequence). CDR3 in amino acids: CASRGPAAYNEQFF. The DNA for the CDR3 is TGTGCCAGCAGGGGACCAGCGGCCTACAATGAGCAGTTCTTC.

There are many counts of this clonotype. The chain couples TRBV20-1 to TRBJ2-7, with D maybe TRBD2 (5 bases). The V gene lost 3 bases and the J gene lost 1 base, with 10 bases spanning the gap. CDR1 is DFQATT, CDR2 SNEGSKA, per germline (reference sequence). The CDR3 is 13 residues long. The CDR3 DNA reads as TGCAGTGCTAGGTCGGACTCTTCCTACGAGCAGTACTTC. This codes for CSARSDSSYEQYF.

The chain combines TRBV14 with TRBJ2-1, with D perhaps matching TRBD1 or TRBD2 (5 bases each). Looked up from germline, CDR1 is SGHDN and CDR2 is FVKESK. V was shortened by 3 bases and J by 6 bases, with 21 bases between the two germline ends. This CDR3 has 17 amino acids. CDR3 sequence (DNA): TGTGCCAGCAGCCAGGGTTGGCGGGTCGGGGCACCCAATGAGCAGTTCTTC. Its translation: CASSQGWRVGAPNEQFF.